The 2 T cell receptor beta chains below come from one sample, sequenced in a study of technical replicates of blood from several donors. Sequencing was performed with immunoSEQ multiplex PCR; in TCRdb, only in-frame clones are kept and a portion is missing. The top ten clones hold about 0.22% of a sample with tens of thousands of clones, roughly 95% of them seen once. What was sequenced was T cells isolated from PBMCs. These receptors were collected from a human donor in good health.

The V and J genes are TRBV7-2 and TRBJ2-5, with 8 bases fitting TRBD1. CDR1 is SGHTA, CDR2 FQGNSA, per germline. The CDR3 is 15 residues long. V lost 3 bases and J lost 5; bases outside the gene matches: 8. CDR3 bases: TGTGCCAGCAGCTTCTTACAGGGGGTGGTTGAGACCCAGTACTTC. Amino acid sequence: CASSFLQGVVETQYF.

The V gene is TRBV28, the J gene TRBJ2-2; 9 nucleotides line up with TRBD2. Germline CDR1 is MDHEN and CDR2 is SYDVKM. The CDR3 sequence is 16 residues long. V lost 6 bases to trimming and J lost 6 bases; unmatched junction nucleotides: 11. The CDR3 spells CASSSLGSGSPGELFF. As DNA, the CDR3 is TGTGCCAGCAGCTCACTAGGTAGCGGGAGTCCCGGGGAGCTGTTTTTT.